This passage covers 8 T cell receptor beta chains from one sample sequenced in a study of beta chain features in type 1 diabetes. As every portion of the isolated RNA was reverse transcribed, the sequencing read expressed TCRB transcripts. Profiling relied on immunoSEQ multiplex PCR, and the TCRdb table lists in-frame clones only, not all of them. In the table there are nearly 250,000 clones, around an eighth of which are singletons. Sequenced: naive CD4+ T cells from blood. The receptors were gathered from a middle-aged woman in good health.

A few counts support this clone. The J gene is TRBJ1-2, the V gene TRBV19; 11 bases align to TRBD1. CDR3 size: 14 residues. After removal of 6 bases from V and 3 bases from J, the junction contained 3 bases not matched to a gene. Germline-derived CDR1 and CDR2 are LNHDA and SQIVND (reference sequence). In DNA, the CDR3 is TGTGCCAGTAGGTGGACAGGGGGCGACTATGGCTACACCTTC. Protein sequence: CASRWTGGDYGYTF.

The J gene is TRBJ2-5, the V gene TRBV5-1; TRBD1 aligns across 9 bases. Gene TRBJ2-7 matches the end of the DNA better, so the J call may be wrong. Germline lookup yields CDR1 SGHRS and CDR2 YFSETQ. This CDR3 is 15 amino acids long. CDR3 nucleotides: TGCGCCAGCAGTAGTGGGACAGGGCTTGTTTACGAGCAGTACTTC. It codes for CASSSGTGLVYEQYF.

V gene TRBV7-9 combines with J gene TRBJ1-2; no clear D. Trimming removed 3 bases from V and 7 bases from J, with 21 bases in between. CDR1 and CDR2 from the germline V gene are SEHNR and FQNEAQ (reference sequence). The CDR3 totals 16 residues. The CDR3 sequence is CASSFHQVIPSAGYTF. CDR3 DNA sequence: TGTGCCAGCAGCTTCCATCAGGTGATACCGTCTGCTGGCTACACCTTC.

DNA of the CDR3: TGCGCCAGCAGCTTGGAGCTCGGTGAGCAGTTCTTC. Amino acid sequence: CASSLELGEQFF. V usage is TRBV5-1 and J usage is TRBJ2-1; D unresolved. CDR1 is SGHRS, CDR2 YFSETQ, per germline. The V end lost 0 bases, the J end lost 9 bases, and 7 bases lay between the germline ends. The CDR3 consists of 12 residues.

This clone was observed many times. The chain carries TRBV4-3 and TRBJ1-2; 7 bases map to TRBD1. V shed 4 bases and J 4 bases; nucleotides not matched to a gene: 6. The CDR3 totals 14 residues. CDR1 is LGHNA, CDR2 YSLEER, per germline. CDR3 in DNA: TGCGCCAGCAGCCCTCCGGACAGGTTCTATGGCTACACCTTC. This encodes CASSPPDRFYGYTF.

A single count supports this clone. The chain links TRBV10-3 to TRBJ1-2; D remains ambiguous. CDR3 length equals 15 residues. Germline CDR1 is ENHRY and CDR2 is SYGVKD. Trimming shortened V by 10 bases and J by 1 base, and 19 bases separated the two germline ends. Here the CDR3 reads CASSREDLGNYGYTF. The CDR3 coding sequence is TGTGCCAGCAGCCGGGAAGATTTGGGTAACTATGGCTACACCTTC.

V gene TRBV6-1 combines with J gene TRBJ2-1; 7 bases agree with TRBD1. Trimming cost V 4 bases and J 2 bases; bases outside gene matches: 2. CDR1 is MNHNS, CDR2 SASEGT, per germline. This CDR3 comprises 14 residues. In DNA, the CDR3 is TGTGCCAGCAGTGCGACAGGGACCTACAATGAGCAGTTCTTC. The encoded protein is CASSATGTYNEQFF.

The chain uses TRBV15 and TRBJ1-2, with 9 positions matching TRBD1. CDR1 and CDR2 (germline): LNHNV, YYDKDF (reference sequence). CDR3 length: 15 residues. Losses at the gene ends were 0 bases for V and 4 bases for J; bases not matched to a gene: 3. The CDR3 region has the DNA TGTGCCACCAGCAGAGAAGGGACAGGGTCCTATGGCTACACCTTC. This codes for CATSREGTGSYGYTF. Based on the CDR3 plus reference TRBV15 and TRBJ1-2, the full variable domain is DAMVIQNPRYQVTQFGKPVTLSCSQTLNHNVMYWYQQKSSQAPKLLFHYYDKDFNNEADTPDNFQSRRPNTSFCFLDIRSPGLGDTAMYLCATSREGTGSYGYTFGSGTRLTVV.